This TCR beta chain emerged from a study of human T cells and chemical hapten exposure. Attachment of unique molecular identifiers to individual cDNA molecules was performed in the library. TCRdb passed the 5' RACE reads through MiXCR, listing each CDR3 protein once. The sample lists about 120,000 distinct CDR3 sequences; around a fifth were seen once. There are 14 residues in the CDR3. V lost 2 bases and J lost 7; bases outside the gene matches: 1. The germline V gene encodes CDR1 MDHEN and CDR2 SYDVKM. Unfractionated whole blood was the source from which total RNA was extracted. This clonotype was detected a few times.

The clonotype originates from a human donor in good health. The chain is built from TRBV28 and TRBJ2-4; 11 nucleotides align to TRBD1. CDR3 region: CASSLGDRGNIQYF. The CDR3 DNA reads TGTGCCAGCAGTTTAGGGGACAGGGGGAACATTCAGTACTTC.